The T cell receptor beta chain described here comes from a study of blood T cell repertoires in COVID-19. Study details: The cDNA or gDNA used as material had been derived from T cells, B-cell-depleted T cells, or PBMCs.

Per the authors' pipeline: Estimates of nucleated cell counts were drawn from the amplification of reference gene primers. The protocol was immunoSEQ multiplex PCR, while the TCRdb copy is restricted to in-frame clones and leaves out a portion. The DNA gave D and trimming, while V, J and clone size come from that table. Of 110,000 or so clones in the sample, roughly 80% are singletons; the top ten hold 1.5% to 1.7%. The germline V gene has CDR1 MNHEY and CDR2 SVGAGI. Trimming left V 4 bases short and J 11 bases short, with 11 bases between. This CDR3 is 12 amino acids long. The V and J genes are TRBV6-5 and TRBJ1-4; no reliable D call. The clonotype comes from a middle-aged man with acute or convalescent COVID-19. The sequencing sample was made of peripheral blood. CDR3 sequence (DNA): TGTGCCAGCAGTTTCCGAGAGGAGAAACTGTTTTTT. Translating gives CASSFREEKLFF.